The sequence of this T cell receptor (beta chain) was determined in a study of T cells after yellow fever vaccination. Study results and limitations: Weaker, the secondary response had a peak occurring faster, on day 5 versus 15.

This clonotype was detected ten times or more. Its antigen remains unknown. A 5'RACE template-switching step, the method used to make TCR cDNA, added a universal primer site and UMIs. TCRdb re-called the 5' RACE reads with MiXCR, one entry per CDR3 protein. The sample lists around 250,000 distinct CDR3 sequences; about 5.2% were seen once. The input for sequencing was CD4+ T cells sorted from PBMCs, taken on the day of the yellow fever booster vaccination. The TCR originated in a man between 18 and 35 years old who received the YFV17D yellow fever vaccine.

DNA of the CDR3: TGCAGTGCTAGAGATTCGGGCAAGACCTACGAGCAGTACTTC. Protein sequence: CSARDSGKTYEQYF. The chain employs TRBV20-1 and TRBJ2-7; no definite D call. The CDR3 is 14 residues long. From germline, CDR1 is DFQATT and CDR2 SNEGSKA (reference sequence). V lost 0 bases and J lost 2, with 11 bases in between.